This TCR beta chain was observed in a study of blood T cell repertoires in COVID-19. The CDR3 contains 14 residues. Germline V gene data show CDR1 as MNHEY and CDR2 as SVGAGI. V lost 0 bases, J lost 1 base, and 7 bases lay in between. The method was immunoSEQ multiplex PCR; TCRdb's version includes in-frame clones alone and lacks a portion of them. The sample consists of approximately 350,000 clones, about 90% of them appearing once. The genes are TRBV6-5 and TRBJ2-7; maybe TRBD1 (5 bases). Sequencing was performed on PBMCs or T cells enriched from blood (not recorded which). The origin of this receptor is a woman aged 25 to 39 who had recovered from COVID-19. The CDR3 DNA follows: TGTGCCAGCAGTTACTCGAAGGGGTCCTACGAGCAGTACTTC. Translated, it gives CASSYSKGSYEQYF.